The clone carrying this T cell receptor beta chain was observed at least ten times. Its antigen is unknown. Germline loops: CDR1 SNHLY, CDR2 FYNNEI. CDR3 length: 15 residues. With 6 bases removed from V and 1 base from J, the gap between germline ends came to 14 bases. The data are from a study of T-cell reconstitution after alpha-beta-depleted transplantation in children. Molecular barcoding with unique molecular identifiers was used for the TCRbeta library. From the PCR reads, TCRdb called clonotypes with MiXCR, one entry per CDR3 protein. The table includes tens of thousands of distinct CDR3 sequences, over 4.5% detected once. Study results and limitations: Roughly two months post-transplant, alpha-beta T cells reportedly originated from several hundred graft clones that had expanded.

The receptor comes from a female patient between 2 and 15 years old who had a stem cell transplant for aplastic anemia, so the T cells may come from the graft donor. The source material was PBMCs, mostly from graft donor cells, sampled 60 days after TCRalphabeta/CD19-depleted stem cell transplant. This chain uses TRBV2 with TRBJ2-3, with D hard to call. The CDR3 is CASSTRMPRTDTQYF. The CDR3 DNA follows: TGTGCCAGCAGCACTCGGATGCCCCGCACAGATACGCAGTATTTT. Variable domain in full (rest from reference TRBV2 and TRBJ2-3): EPEVTQTPSHQVTQMGQEVILRCVPISNHLYFYWYRQILGQKVEFLVSFYNNEISEKSEIFDDQFSVERPDGSNFTLKIRSTKLEDSAMYFCASSTRMPRTDTQYFGPGTRLTVL.